Sequencing of this T cell receptor (beta chain) was carried out in a study of control samples from healthy donors and cancer patients. The germline V gene has CDR1 MGHDK and CDR2 SYGVNS. The CDR3 length is 11 residues. V lost 7 bases to trimming and J lost 0 bases, with 3 bases between them. The method was immunoSEQ multiplex PCR; TCRdb's version includes in-frame clones alone and lacks a portion of them. The table has about 160,000 clones, roughly 94% seen once. Specimen: PBMCs. The chain uses TRBV25-1 and TRBJ1-1; D remains unclear. This TCR was sampled from a man between 60 and 70 years old with colorectal cancer. In nucleotides, the CDR3 is TGTGCCAGCACCCTGAACACTGAAGCTTTCTTT. It encodes CASTLNTEAFF.